Listed here are 19 T cell receptor beta chains from one sample, sequenced in a study of blood T cell repertoires in COVID-19 (dated by TCRdb to 2018 to 2021). The library came from the immunoSEQ multiplex PCR assay. Imported from immuneACCESS, the table was reduced by TCRdb to in-frame sequences with V and J called. These copies leave out some clones; in studies compared against another copy, an unresolved V gene accounts for under half, and the cause of the remainder is not known. The sample includes 150,000 to 250,000 clones, with 80% to 85% observed a single time. Together, the top ten hold around 7.5% of the sample. Material: PBMCs or T cells enriched from blood (not recorded which). The source of these receptors is a man aged 35 to 55 who had recovered from COVID-19.

V and J are TRBV29-1 and TRBJ2-5; a weak D match, TRBD1 (5 bases). The CDR3 runs 13 residues. The germline V and J ends were trimmed by 4 bases and 5 bases, with 14 bases remaining between them. The V gene's germline CDR1 is SQVTM and CDR2 ANQGSEA. As DNA, the CDR3 is TGCAGCGTTGCTCGTCAGGGTAGGGAGACCCAGTACTTC. Residues: CSVARQGRETQYF.

V is TRBV6-2 or TRBV6-3 and J is TRBJ1-1; D remains ambiguous. The length of the CDR3 is 13 residues. Per the germline V gene, CDR1 is MNHEY and CDR2 is SVGEGT. V dropped 0 bases and J dropped 5 bases, with 7 bases sitting between them. CDR3 DNA: TGTGCCAGCAGTTACTCGAGAGGGACTGAAGCTTTCTTT. As protein: CASSYSRGTEAFF.

This rearrangement joins TRBV6-4 to TRBJ2-2; 10 bases map to TRBD2. This CDR3 spans 16 amino acids. CDR1 MRHNA and CDR2 SNTAGT come from the germline V gene. J gave up 1 base and V 4 bases, and 3 bases lay outside the gene matches. CDR3 sequence (DNA): TGTGCCAGCAGTGTTAGCGGGGGGAAGAACACCGGGGAGCTGTTTTTT. Its protein product is CASSVSGGKNTGELFF.

This chain connects TRBV20-1 to TRBJ2-3, with 15 bases lining up with TRBD2. The CDR3 has 19 amino acids. The ends lost 3 bases at V and 3 bases at J; junction bases unmatched: 13. The V gene's germline CDR1 is DFQATT and CDR2 SNEGSKA (reference sequence). CDR3 region: CSASPNGLAGGPWTDTQYF. The CDR3 bases are TGCAGTGCTAGTCCTAATGGACTAGCGGGGGGGCCGTGGACAGATACGCAGTATTTT.

The chain employs TRBV5-1 and TRBJ1-6, with a weak D call TRBD1 (6 bases). Germline V gives CDR1 SGHRS, CDR2 YFSETQ. The V end lost 3 bases, the J end lost 19 bases, and 23 bases lay between the germline ends. The CDR3 covers 14 residues. The CDR3 protein is CASSSPGHQVTLHF. For the CDR3, the DNA is TGCGCCAGCAGCTCGCCGGGACACCAGGTGACTCTGCACTTT.

The gene calls are TRBV19 and TRBJ1-1; 8 bases match TRBD1. The CDR3 has 12 residues. In germline, CDR1 is LNHDA, CDR2 SQIVND (reference sequence). The J segment lost 2 bases and the V segment lost 10 bases, leaving 3 bases of the junction unmatched. CDR3 nucleotide sequence: TGTGCCACTCAGGGGGCCAACACTGAAGCTTTCTTT. Translating it yields CATQGANTEAFF.

This chain uses TRBV7-2 with TRBJ2-7; the D gene is possibly TRBD2 (5 bases). The germline gives CDR1 SGHTA, CDR2 FQGNSA. V dropped 8 bases and J dropped 0 bases, with 5 bases sitting between them. The CDR3 is 11 residues long. The CDR3 DNA reads as TGTGCCAGCGGGAGCTCCTACGAGCAGTACTTC. Encoded protein: CASGSSYEQYF. The variable domain in full, completed from reference TRBV7-2 and TRBJ2-7, reads GAGVSQSPSNKVTEKGKDVELRCDPISGHTALYWYRQSLGQGLEFLIYFQGNSAPDKSGLPSDRFSAERTGGSVSTLTIQRTQQEDSAVYLCASGSSYEQYFGPGTRLTVT.

The genes are TRBV5-1 and TRBJ1-1, with no clear D. CDR1 is SGHRS and CDR2 is YFSETQ in the germline V gene. V lost 6 bases, J lost 0 bases, and 12 bases lay in between. This CDR3 comprises 14 residues. The CDR3 is CASNQQDMNTEAFF. CDR3 in DNA: TGCGCCAGCAATCAGCAAGACATGAACACTGAAGCTTTCTTT. The full variable domain, rest sourced from reference TRBV5-1 and TRBJ1-1, is KAGVTQTPRYLIKTRGQQVTLSCSPISGHRSVSWYQQTPGQGLQFLFEYFSETQRNKGNFPGRFSGRQFSNSRSEMNVSTLELGDSALYLCASNQQDMNTEAFFGQGTRLTVV.

V is TRBV7-2 and J is TRBJ2-1, with TRBD1 identical over 8 bases. In germline, CDR1 is SGHTA, CDR2 FQGNSA. This CDR3 is 15 amino acids long. Trimming cost V 2 bases and J 9 bases; bases outside gene matches: 9. CDR3 sequence reads: CASSLQQGQGSEQFF. CDR3 in DNA: TGTGCCAGCAGCTTACAGCAAGGACAGGGTAGTGAGCAGTTCTTC.

This chain connects TRBV10-3 to TRBJ1-1; no clear D. CDR3 length equals 14 residues. From germline, CDR1 is ENHRY and CDR2 SYGVKD. V shed 4 bases and J shed 5 bases, with 14 bases lying between them. In DNA, the CDR3 is TGTGCCATCAGTGCTTCGGAGGTGGGGACTGAAGCTTTCTTT. Translation: CAISASEVGTEAFF.

The chain links TRBV20-1 to TRBJ2-2; the D is unclear. Germline loops: CDR1 DFQATT, CDR2 SNEGSKA (reference sequence). The V end was cut by 7 bases, the J end by 2 bases, with 5 bases between. The length of the CDR3 is 11 residues. The CDR3 here is CSVFNTGELFF. The CDR3 DNA is TGCAGTGTCTTTAACACCGGGGAGCTGTTTTTT.

The rearrangement joins TRBV7-8 to TRBJ2-3; 8 bases are a match to TRBD1. Germline V lookup: CDR1 SGHVS, CDR2 FQNEAQ. After removal of 5 bases from V and 4 bases from J, the junction contained 8 bases not matched to a gene. CDR3 length equals 15 residues. CDR3 coding DNA: TGTGCCAGCAGCCCAGGGGGCGGAATCGCAGATACGCAGTATTTT. Its translation: CASSPGGGIADTQYF.

As for this clone: The same CDR3 can be traced to other DNA sequences in this sample. This sequence joins TRBV5-1 and TRBJ2-3, with D uncertain. Germline loops: CDR1 SGHRS, CDR2 YFSETQ. The CDR3 is 12 amino acids. V lost 3 bases and J lost 0, with 2 bases in between. CDR3 sequence reads: CASSSSTDTQYF. CDR3 bases: TGCGCCAGCAGCTCTAGCACAGATACGCAGTATTTT.

This clone came up once. The rearrangement uses TRBV5-4 and TRBJ1-1; D gene uncertain. The germline CDR1 and CDR2 sequences are SGHNT and YYREEE (reference sequence). This CDR3 has 16 amino acids. With 0 bases removed from V and 0 bases from J, the gap between germline ends came to 12 bases. CDR3 protein: CASSLGRSNMNTEAFF. The CDR3 DNA follows: TGTGCCAGCAGCTTGGGAAGGAGTAATATGAACACTGAAGCTTTCTTT.

CDR3 protein: CASSFPRDSHGYTF. The DNA of the CDR3 is TGTGCCAGCAGCTTTCCCAGGGACAGTCATGGCTACACCTTC. The rearrangement joins TRBV7-2 to TRBJ1-2, with TRBD1 identical over 7 bases. With 3 bases clipped from V and 6 bases from J, the junction kept 7 bases outside the gene matches. Looked up from germline, CDR1 is SGHTA and CDR2 is FQGNSA. CDR3 length: 14 amino acids. The complete variable domain, with remaining parts taken from reference TRBV7-2 and TRBJ1-2, reads GAGVSQSPSNKVTEKGKDVELRCDPISGHTALYWYRQSLGQGLEFLIYFQGNSAPDKSGLPSDRFSAERTGGSVSTLTIQRTQQEDSAVYLCASSFPRDSHGYTFGSGTRLTVV.

The genes are TRBV6-1 and TRBJ1-1, with TRBD1 as a possible D gene (6 bases). V lost 3 bases, J lost 11 bases, and 13 bases lay in between. Germline V lookup: CDR1 MNHNS, CDR2 SASEGT. The CDR3 length is 12 residues. The CDR3 reads CASSDRGREAFF. The CDR3 DNA is TGTGCCAGCAGTGACAGGGGAAGGGAGGCTTTCTTT.

This clone came up once. This chain joins TRBV2 and TRBJ1-5; TRBD1 agrees at 8 bases. Trimming removed 5 bases from V and 2 bases from J; junction bases left unmatched: 2. The CDR3 is made up of 14 amino acids. Germline-derived CDR1 and CDR2 are SNHLY and FYNNEI. The CDR3 coding sequence is TGTGCCAGCAGTACGGGACAGGGCAATCAGCCCCAGCATTTT. Its translation is CASSTGQGNQPQHF.

This chain joins TRBV28 and TRBJ2-1; weak D call: TRBD1 (6 bases). Germline lookup yields CDR1 MDHEN and CDR2 SYDVKM. Trimming took 7 bases from V and 6 from J, leaving 19 bases between them. The length of the CDR3 is 15 residues. DNA for the CDR3: TGTGCCAGCAATTACCACAGGGTGGATTCCAATGAGCAGTTCTTC. It translates to CASNYHRVDSNEQFF.

The CDR3 DNA sequence: TGTGCCAGCTCACCGGGCAGGCTGCCGACTAACTATGGCTACACCTTC. It encodes CASSPGRLPTNYGYTF. The chain uses TRBV18 and TRBJ1-2, with no clear D. Germline CDR1 is KGHSH and CDR2 is LQKENI. V was clipped by 3 bases and J by 0 bases, with 14 bases between them. The CDR3 loop spans 16 amino acids.